The 30 T cell receptor beta chains in this list originate from one sample, sequenced in a study of control samples from healthy donors and cancer patients. Sequenced by immunoSEQ multiplex PCR; TCRdb stores in-frame clones only, minus some. The repertoire includes about 100,000 clones, about 90% of them detected once, and 15% to 20% sits in the top ten. Sequenced: blood. The receptor source for this set is a woman in her forties or fifties in good health.

The genes are TRBV25-1 and TRBJ2-7; 12 positions agree with TRBD2. CDR3 length equals 13 residues. The V gene's germline CDR1 is MGHDK and CDR2 SYGVNS. V was pared by 4 bases and J by 5 bases, with 0 bases of the junction left unmatched. CDR3 DNA: TGTGCCAGCAGTGGACTAGCGGGAGACGAGCAGTACGTC. It specifies CASSGLAGDEQYV.

This sequence joins TRBV4-3 and TRBJ1-4; no clear D gene. The V gene's germline CDR1 is LGHNA and CDR2 YSLEER. There are 15 residues in the CDR3. V dropped 0 bases and J dropped 4 bases, with 9 bases sitting between them. The CDR3 region has the DNA TGCGCCAGCAGCCAAGATTTTAAGAGTAATGAAAAACTGTTTTTT. Protein: CASSQDFKSNEKLFF.

The chain links TRBV4-3 to TRBJ1-6, with D tentatively TRBD1 (5 bases). Germline CDR1 and CDR2: LGHNA and YSLEER. CDR3 size: 16 residues. Trimming left V 0 bases short and J 6 bases short, with 12 bases between. The CDR3 region is CASSQDLGQINSPLHF. The CDR3 DNA sequence: TGCGCCAGCAGCCAAGATCTTGGACAAATTAATTCACCCCTCCACTTT.

The chain recombines TRBV18 with TRBJ2-7; the match to TRBD2 covers 7 bases. The junction had 9 bases not matched to a gene; V was cut back by 5 bases and J by 5 bases. The CDR3 consists of 14 residues. The V gene's germline CDR1 is KGHSH and CDR2 LQKENI. CDR3 region: CASSKALGGNEQYV. Here the CDR3 DNA reads TGTGCCAGCTCAAAAGCCCTGGGGGGGAACGAGCAGTACGTC.

V gene TRBV7-9 combines with J gene TRBJ2-6; 7 bases are a match to TRBD1. The CDR3 consists of 19 residues. Germline assignment: CDR1 SEHNR and CDR2 FQNEAQ (reference sequence). J gave up 1 base and V 8 bases, and 17 bases lay outside the gene matches. The CDR3 region is CASPDPTGIDASGANVLTF. For the CDR3, the DNA is TGTGCCAGCCCAGATCCGACAGGGATTGATGCATCTGGGGCCAACGTCCTGACTTTC.

This rearrangement joins TRBV19 to TRBJ1-3, with D uncertain. V dropped 2 bases and J dropped 0 bases, with 2 bases sitting between them. Germline V gene lookup returns CDR1 LNHDA and CDR2 SQIVND (reference sequence). This CDR3 is built from 13 residues. The CDR3 loop reads CASSISSGNTIYF. CDR3 DNA sequence: TGTGCCAGTAGTATAAGCTCTGGAAACACCATATATTTT.

The DNA for the CDR3 is TGTGCCAGCAGCTTAGGGACTAGCGTCTTCGTCGAGCAGTACGTC. It translates to CASSLGTSVFVEQYV. The rearrangement joins TRBV7-2 to TRBJ2-7; 9 positions agree with TRBD2. J was trimmed by 6 bases and V by 1 base; bases with no gene match: 7. This CDR3 contains 15 residues. CDR1 and CDR2 (germline): SGHTA, FQGNSA.

The chain recombines TRBV19 with TRBJ1-2; 8 positions agree with TRBD1. Germline assignment: CDR1 LNHDA and CDR2 SQIVND (reference sequence). The V segment lost 2 bases and the J segment 4 bases; nucleotides outside the gene matches: 6. This CDR3 has 15 amino acids. The CDR3 spells CASSIQGAKSYGYTF. The CDR3 bases are TGTGCCAGTAGTATACAGGGGGCGAAATCCTATGGCTACACCTTC.

The gene calls are TRBV13 and TRBJ2-1; 11 nucleotides match TRBD2. V gave up 7 bases and J gave up 0 bases; unmatched junction bases: 11. Germline V CDR1 and CDR2: PRHDT, FYEKMQ (reference sequence). This CDR3 comprises 18 residues. CDR3 sequence reads: CASKSGTSGLSSYNEQFF. The CDR3 DNA reads TGTGCCAGCAAATCCGGGACTAGCGGTCTCAGCTCCTACAATGAGCAGTTCTTC.

The chain is built from TRBV6-6 and TRBJ1-1; D unresolved. Trimming took off 2 bases at V and 6 bases at J, with 16 bases between the two ends. The CDR3 has 15 amino acids. The germline CDR1 and CDR2 sequences are MNHNY and SVGAGI (reference sequence). The CDR3 is CASSYPPGRKAEAFF. CDR3 DNA: TGTGCCAGCAGTTACCCCCCCGGCAGGAAGGCTGAAGCTTTCTTT.

The chain combines TRBV25-1 with TRBJ1-3; 7 bases fit TRBD1. The CDR3 length is 16 residues. J was trimmed by 4 bases and V by 6 bases; bases with no gene match: 12. The germline V gene encodes CDR1 MGHDK and CDR2 SYGVNS. The CDR3 region is CASSSKGQTKGNTIYF. The DNA for the CDR3 is TGTGCCAGCAGCTCTAAGGGACAGACGAAAGGAAACACCATATATTTT.

The V call is TRBV6-5, the J call TRBJ1-2; possible D gene TRBD1, 5 bases. The germline gives CDR1 MNHEY, CDR2 SVGAGI. The CDR3 is 15 amino acids. The ends were cut back, 0 bases at V and 7 bases at J, with 15 bases in the middle. Written as DNA, the CDR3 is TGTGCCAGCAGTTACTCAGTAACGGGGGACTCTGGCTACACCTTC. Protein product: CASSYSVTGDSGYTF.

The chain uses TRBV14 and TRBJ2-7; D gene uncertain. Germline CDR1 reads SGHDN; CDR2 reads FVKESK. The V gene lost 1 base and the J gene lost 9 bases, with 19 bases spanning the gap. The CDR3 has 15 residues. The CDR3 nucleotides are TGTGCCAGCAGCCAAGGTGGCTATTGGGCTTCTGGGCAGTACTTC. It yields the protein CASSQGGYWASGQYF. The entire variable domain, with the rest obtained from reference TRBV14 and TRBJ2-7, is as follows: EAGVTQFPSHSVIEKGQTVTLRCDPISGHDNLYWYRRVMGKEIKFLLHFVKESKQDESGMPNNRFLAERTGGTYSTLKVQPAELEDSGVYFCASSQGGYWASGQYFGPGTRLTVT.

The chain recombines TRBV6-5 with TRBJ2-1; TRBD2 matches 11 bases. Germline V CDR1 and CDR2: MNHEY, SVGAGI. Unmatched junction bases numbered 5, after V lost 6 bases and J lost 4 bases. The CDR3 sequence is 15 residues long. CDR3 bases: TGTGCCAGCAGCTCCGGGACTAGCGGTTACAATGAGCAGTTCTTC. This sequence encodes CASSSGTSGYNEQFF.

This chain connects TRBV21-1 to TRBJ1-1. TRBV21-1 is a recognized pseudogene. CDR3 length: 14 residues. In DNA form, the CDR3 reads TGTGCCAGCCCCCCGAAAGGGACGGTAACTGAAGCTTTCTTT. Translation gives CASPPKGTVTEAFF.

The CDR3 DNA follows: TGTGCCAGCAGCCCCGGGGGATCCGACACGGAGACCCAGTACTTC. Its protein product is CASSPGGSDTETQYF. This rearrangement joins TRBV9 to TRBJ2-5; D is perhaps TRBD2 (6 bases). Trimming stripped 4 bases from V and 5 bases from J, with 18 bases between. CDR1 is SGDLS, CDR2 YYNGEE, per germline. The length of the CDR3 is 15 residues.

The V call is TRBV6-5, the J call TRBJ1-3, with TRBD1 matching over 7 bases. The CDR3 loop spans 15 amino acids. Germline-derived CDR1 and CDR2 are MNHEY and SVGAGI. V gave up 5 bases and J gave up 0 bases; unmatched junction bases: 4. The CDR3 reads CASSRDRDSGNTIYF. For the CDR3, the DNA is TGTGCCAGCAGTCGAGACAGGGACTCTGGAAACACCATATATTTT.

About this clone: The DNA is omitted, as the CDR3 cannot be located on it reliably, and the CDR3 follows TCRdb's listing. The chain combines TRBV14 with TRBJ1-2. The CDR3 is 13 amino acids in total, end residues counted. Germline V CDR1 and CDR2: SGHDN, FVKESK. The CDR3 reads CASSQDTWGDGTF.

This chain links TRBV11-2 with TRBJ2-3, with D possibly matching TRBD2 (7 bases). With 2 bases removed from V and 6 bases from J, the gap between germline ends came to 15 bases. Looked up from germline, CDR1 is SGHAT and CDR2 is FQNNGV. The CDR3 length is 15 residues. The CDR3 sequence is CASSLHRGGSDTQYF. In nucleotides, the CDR3 is TGTGCCAGCAGCTTACATAGGGGGGGGTCGGATACGCAGTATTTT.

CDR3 sequence: CASGRGGNTIYF. The CDR3, as DNA: TGTGCCAGCGGCAGGGGAGGAAACACCATATATTTT. This chain uses TRBV6-5 with TRBJ1-3; a weak D match, TRBD1 (6 bases). V dropped 8 bases and J dropped 4 bases, with 9 bases sitting between them. Germline V CDR1 and CDR2: MNHEY, SVGAGI. The CDR3 is made up of 12 amino acids.

The chain employs TRBV7-2 and TRBJ2-7, with D perhaps matching TRBD1 or TRBD2 (5 bases each). The germline CDR1 and CDR2 sequences are SGHTA and FQGNSA. The V gene lost 5 bases and the J gene lost 0 bases, with 17 bases spanning the gap. The CDR3 sequence is 16 residues long. The CDR3 sequence is CASSPGTQGGSYEQYF. The CDR3 coding sequence is TGTGCCAGCAGCCCGGGGACCCAAGGCGGCTCCTACGAGCAGTACTTC.

The chain joins TRBV12-3 or TRBV12-4 to TRBJ2-7; D tentatively reads TRBD1 or TRBD2 (5 bases each). V was cut by 8 bases and J by 3 bases, with 14 bases left in between. The CDR3 consists of 13 residues. The CDR3 sequence: CASGYGTIYEQYV. CDR3 DNA sequence: TGTGCCAGCGGCTATGGGACCATCTACGAGCAGTACGTC.

In its sample, this clone was seen a few times. This rearrangement joins TRBV7-9 to TRBJ1-4, with D unresolved. Germline loops: CDR1 SEHNR, CDR2 FQNEAQ (reference sequence). This CDR3 is built from 14 residues. The V gene lost 5 bases and the J gene lost 8 bases, with 15 bases spanning the gap. Here the CDR3 DNA reads TGTGCCAGCAGCCCTTCGGGCGTCCGAGAAAAACTGTTTTTT. Its protein product is CASSPSGVREKLFF.

The chain links TRBV4-3 to TRBJ2-1; perhaps TRBD2 as D (5 bases). The CDR3 contains 17 residues. Trimming removed 1 base at V and 4 bases at J, with 17 bases between. The germline gives CDR1 LGHNA, CDR2 YSLEER. CDR3 bases: TGCGCCAGCAGCCAAGCTCTAAGGACTTCGGATTACAATGAGCAGTTCTTC. Translating gives CASSQALRTSDYNEQFF.

This clone was seen more than once but under ten times. The chain employs TRBV7-2 and TRBJ2-5; D may be TRBD1 (5 bases). V lost 6 bases and J lost 2, with 10 bases in between. This CDR3 is built from 13 residues. The V gene's germline CDR1 is SGHTA and CDR2 FQGNSA. CDR3 nucleotide sequence: TGTGCCAGCAGTTCCGACAGACAAGAGACCCAGTACTTC. Protein sequence: CASSSDRQETQYF.

The J gene is TRBJ1-5, the V gene TRBV3-1 (or the pseudogene TRBV3-2), with D perhaps matching TRBD1 (5 bases). V was pared by 4 bases and J by 4 bases, with 11 bases between. The CDR3 length is 14 residues. Per germline, CDR1 LGHDT and CDR2 YNNKEL (reference sequence). CDR3 sequence (DNA): TGTGCCAGCAGCCCGCGGGACGGGAATCAGCCCCAGCATTTT. The encoded protein is CASSPRDGNQPQHF.

The CDR3 nucleotides are TGCGCCAGCAGCCAACACAGGGGGGCCGGCACCGGGGAGCTGTTTTTT. It codes for CASSQHRGAGTGELFF. V is TRBV4-1 and J is TRBJ2-2; 8 bases fit TRBD1. This CDR3 region has 16 residues. CDR1 and CDR2 (germline): MGHRA, YSYEKL. V lost 2 bases, J lost 4 bases, and 6 bases stayed unmatched.

In DNA form, the CDR3 reads TGTGCCAGCGGGGGGAAGACCTGGAGAAGCAATCAGCCCCAGCATTTT. Translation: CASGGKTWRSNQPQHF. V gene TRBV2 combines with J gene TRBJ1-5; TRBD1 might be the D (5 bases). The germline V gene has CDR1 SNHLY and CDR2 FYNNEI. The CDR3 is 16 amino acids. Trimming shortened V by 8 bases and J by 1 base, and 18 bases separated the two germline ends.

This sequence joins TRBV19 and TRBJ2-2; D is possibly TRBD2 (6 bases). The germline V gene has CDR1 LNHDA and CDR2 SQIVND (reference sequence). The CDR3 length is 15 residues. The V gene lost 9 bases and the J gene lost 2 bases, with 16 bases spanning the gap. The CDR3 protein is CASGPSGPNTGELFF. CDR3 nucleotide sequence: TGTGCCAGCGGGCCAAGCGGGCCAAACACCGGGGAGCTGTTTTTT.

The table lists this clone with a count of one. The chain combines TRBV25-1 with TRBJ1-1, with a tentative D call TRBD1 (6 bases). This CDR3 has 14 residues. V lost 1 base, J lost 4 bases, and 10 bases lay in between. Germline CDR1 reads MGHDK; CDR2 reads SYGVNS. The CDR3, as DNA: TGTGCCAGCAGTGAATCGGGGGCCCGCACTGAAGCTTTCTTT. Translation gives CASSESGARTEAFF.